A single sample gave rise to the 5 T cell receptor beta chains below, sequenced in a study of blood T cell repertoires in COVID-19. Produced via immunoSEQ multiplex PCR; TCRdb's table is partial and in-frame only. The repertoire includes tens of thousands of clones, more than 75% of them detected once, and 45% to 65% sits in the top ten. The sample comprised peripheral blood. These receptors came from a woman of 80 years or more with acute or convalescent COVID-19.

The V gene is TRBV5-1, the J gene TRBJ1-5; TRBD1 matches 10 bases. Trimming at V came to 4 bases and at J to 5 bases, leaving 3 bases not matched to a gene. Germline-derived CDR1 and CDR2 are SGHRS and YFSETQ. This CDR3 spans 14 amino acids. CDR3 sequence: CASSPTGGHQPQHF. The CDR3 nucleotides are TGCGCCAGCAGCCCGACAGGGGGCCATCAGCCCCAGCATTTT.

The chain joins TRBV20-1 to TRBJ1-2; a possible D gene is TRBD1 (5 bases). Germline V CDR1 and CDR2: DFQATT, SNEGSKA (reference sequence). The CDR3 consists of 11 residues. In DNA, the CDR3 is TGCGGGGGGTCCCTAAACTATGGCTACACCTTC. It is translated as CGGSLNYGYTF.

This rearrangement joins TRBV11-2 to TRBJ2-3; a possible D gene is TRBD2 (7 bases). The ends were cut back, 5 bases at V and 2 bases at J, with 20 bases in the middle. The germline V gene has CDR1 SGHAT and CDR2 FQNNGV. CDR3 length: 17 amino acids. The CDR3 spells CASSTRIRGAHTDTQYF. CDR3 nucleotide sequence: TGTGCCAGCAGCACCCGAATCCGGGGGGCGCACACAGATACGCAGTATTTT. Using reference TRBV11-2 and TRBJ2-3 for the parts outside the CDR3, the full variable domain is EAGVAQSPRYKIIEKRQSVAFWCNPISGHATLYWYQQILGQGPKLLIQFQNNGVVDDSQLPKDRFSAERLKGVDSTLKIQPAKLEDSAVYLCASSTRIRGAHTDTQYFGPGTRLTVL.

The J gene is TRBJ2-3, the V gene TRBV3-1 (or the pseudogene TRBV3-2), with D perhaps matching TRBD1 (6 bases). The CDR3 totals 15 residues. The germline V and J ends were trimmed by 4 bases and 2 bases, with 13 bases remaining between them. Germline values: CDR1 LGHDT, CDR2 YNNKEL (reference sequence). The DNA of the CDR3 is TGTGCCAGCAGCCCACAGAGGGGGTTCACAGATACGCAGTATTTT. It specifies CASSPQRGFTDTQYF.

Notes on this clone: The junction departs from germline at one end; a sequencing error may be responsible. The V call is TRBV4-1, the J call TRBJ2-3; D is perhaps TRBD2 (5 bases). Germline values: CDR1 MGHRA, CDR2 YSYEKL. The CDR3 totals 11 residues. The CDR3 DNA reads TGCGCCAGCAGCCAAGGGACTGGTTATTTTTTT. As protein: CASSQGTGYFF.